This T cell receptor beta chain was retrieved from a study of T cells after yellow fever vaccination. Study background: The fractions with low cell numbers were processed using SMART-Seq v4 Ultra Low Input.

CDR1 LGHDT and CDR2 YNNKEL come from the germline V gene (reference sequence). This CDR3 is 13 amino acids long. V gave up 4 bases and J gave up 0 bases, with 6 bases separating them. This clonotype was observed many times. The antigen is undetermined. Findings of the study overall: FACS-sorted repertoires could contain abundant clonotypes contaminating from the bulk population. Clones from primary vaccination mostly reappeared after the booster (roughly 95% CD4, about 88% CD8).

Researchers made TCR cDNA using 5'RACE template switching, and this step added a universal primer site and UMIs. TCRdb re-called the 5' RACE reads with MiXCR, one entry per CDR3 protein. The sample includes about 160,000 distinct CDR3 sequences, about 7% of them seen just once. This material consisted of CD4+ T cells sorted from PBMCs, taken 5 to 6 days after the first yellow fever vaccination. This TCR derives from a man between 18 and 29 years old who received the YFV17D yellow fever vaccine. V and J are TRBV3-1 and TRBJ2-5, with no clear D. The DNA of the CDR3 is TGTGCCAGCAGCCGGTCCGACCAAGAGACCCAGTACTTC. Translated, it gives CASSRSDQETQYF.